This TCR beta chain was identified during a study of blood T cell repertoires in COVID-19 (dated by TCRdb to 2020 to 2021). Background on the whole study: Recovered participants in ImmuneRACE Cohort 3 were defined by two consecutive negative NP/OP PCR tests, clearance by a healthcare professional, or resolution of symptoms. Samples covering the acute and convalescent phases of COVID-19 were provided by collaborators in the United States, Italy and Spain. The dataset comprised deeply sampled blood TCRbeta repertoires from subjects exposed to, actively infected with, or recovered from COVID-19. Samples were obtained from the ongoing ImmuneRACE study (first 160 participants) and from 1,254 subjects provided by 6 global collaborators. HLA class I and class II types, where available, came from metadata supplied by the sample provider rather than from assay-based typing. Sample metadata almost always included a de-identified subject ID, COVID-19 status, age in years and sex. The repertoires were made available in a free public database intended to serve as a resource for research on the immune response to SARS-CoV-2. The material from the prospective study consisted of cDNA or gDNA derived from T cells, B-cell-depleted T cells, or PBMCs.

The germline V gene (reference sequence) sets CDR1 to LGHDT and CDR2 to YNNKEL. The CDR3 has 13 amino acids, counting the end cysteine and phenylalanine. Just the 39-base CDR3 DNA is kept, in frame starting at base 1. A distance of 8 bases separates the germline ends of V and J, which lose 1 base and 8 bases respectively. The full study reports these points: How much clinical and demographic metadata was included differed by source and by participant, and the metadata was provided uncurated.

Participants in the prospective study were aged about 18 to 100 years, lived in more than 20 United States geographic areas, and enrolled through a virtual design. Cohort assignment in the prospective study relied on participant-reported clinical history from a screening survey and a study questionnaire. Mobile phlebotomists in the prospective study collected whole blood, serum and a nasopharyngeal or oropharyngeal swab from every participant. Prospective study participants could optionally give additional blood draws and questionnaires over a 2-month period. Blood samples from the prospective study were shipped frozen or at room temperature prior to DNA extraction. TCRbeta CDR3 regions were amplified from genomic DNA by means of the immunoSEQ Assay, a bias-controlled multiplex PCR. The authors' pipeline ran thus. Within the assay, amplification of reference gene primers was used to estimate how many nucleated cells each sample contained. To quantify the absolute abundance of each unique TCRbeta CDR3 rearrangement, sequence reads were collapsed and filtered. Productive Simpson clonality was computed per sample as the square root of Simpson's diversity index over productive rearrangements. Sourced from immuneACCESS, this table was stored by TCRdb with only in-frame sequences that have V and J called. A share of the clones is absent; for the studies checked, an unresolved V gene accounts for under half, and the remainder has no known explanation. V and J calls and clone size come straight from that table; D and trimming were deduced from the DNA. The sample table contains some 180,000 clones; only one count was recorded for about 88% of them. The ten largest clonotypes hold roughly 24% of the sample.

Concerning this clone: Its antigen is unknown. Base quality data are lacking; no much larger clone is found one base away.

The sequence was obtained from a middle-aged woman in a cohort exposed to, infected with or recovered from COVID-19 (not recorded which). The specimen sequenced was PBMCs or T cells enriched from blood (not recorded which). The sequence joins TRBV3-1 (or the pseudogene TRBV3-2) to TRBJ1-4, with the D gene call left open. The sequenced DNA is TGTGCCAGCAGCCAAGCCCCAGGAGAAAAACTGTTTTTT. The encoded protein is CASSQAPGEKLFF.